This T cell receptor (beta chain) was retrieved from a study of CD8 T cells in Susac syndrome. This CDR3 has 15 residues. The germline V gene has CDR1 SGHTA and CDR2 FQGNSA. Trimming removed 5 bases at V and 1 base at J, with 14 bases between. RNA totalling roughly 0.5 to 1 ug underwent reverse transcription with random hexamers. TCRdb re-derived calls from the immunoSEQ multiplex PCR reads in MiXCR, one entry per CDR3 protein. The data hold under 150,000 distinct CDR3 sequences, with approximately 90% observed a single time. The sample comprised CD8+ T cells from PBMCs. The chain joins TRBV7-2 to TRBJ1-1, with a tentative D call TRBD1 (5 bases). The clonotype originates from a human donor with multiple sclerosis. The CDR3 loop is CASSPFAGPNTEAFF. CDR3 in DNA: TGTGCCAGCAGCCCCTTTGCAGGGCCGAACACTGAAGCTTTCTTT.